A selection of T cell receptor beta chains follows, all from one sample in a study of CD8+ T cells in alopecia areata. Assay used: immunoSEQ multiplex PCR; TCRdb lists only in-frame clones, some missing. The table lists under 350,000 clones, about three fifths of them singletons. The material sequenced was CD4+ T cells sorted from blood, taken at week 24, from a patient treated with tofacitinib. These receptors were taken from a human donor with alopecia areata. Both conserved end residues are trimmed from each CDR3. D genes are given only for firm matches. Rows may omit the clone size; those that give it use once, few, many or a size class.

>TRBJ2-7|TRBD2|few|TRBV29-1
SVKTSGGAYEQY
>TRBJ1-6|TRBD1|.|TRBV9
ASSVRAQGADSPLH
>TRBJ1-6|.|few|TRBV7-8
ASSLAPLMNSPLH
>TRBJ2-4|.|.|TRBV5-1
ASSWGSGRNIQY
>TRBJ2-7|TRBD1|.|TRBV30
AWNRDRGPYEQY
>TRBJ2-7|.|.|TRBV5-1
ASSSRQTSSYEQY
>TRBJ2-4|.|.|TRBV5-4
ASTLGGSLDIQY
>TRBJ1-4|.|few|TRBV5-4
ASSLWNSNEKLF
>TRBJ1-1|.|.|TRBV4-1
ASSQESRVANTEAF
>TRBJ1-2|.|.|TRBV18
ASSGNQGTYGYT
>TRBJ1-1|.|.|TRBV2
ASRPMVQDEAF
>TRBJ2-5|.|.|TRBV5-4
ASSLAAVGETQY
>TRBJ2-7|.|.|TRBV11-2
AAAGSSYEQY
>TRBJ2-3|.|few|TRBV5-4
ASSLLAADTQY
>TRBJ2-6|TRBD2|.|TRBV2
ASSPGLGGEGANVLT
>TRBJ1-2|.|.|TRBV29-1
SVLGDNYGYT
>TRBJ2-1|TRBD1|few|TRBV5-1
ASSTGTADNEQF